This TCR beta chain is drawn from a study of early T cells in non-severe SARS-CoV-2 infection. At the level of the study: Chains were not paired, and sequencing was done on bulk RNA from unsorted whole blood.

This clonotype showed up many times. Its antigen is unknown. V trimming: 5 bases; J trimming: 7 bases; junction bases outside the gene matches: 20. The CDR3 is 20 amino acids. The germline V gene has CDR1 MNHEY and CDR2 SVGEGT. Whole-study results and caveats: Missing private and CD4 specificities, VDJdb matching favored anti-spike CD8 responses.

The TCR library protocol was used to attach unique molecular identifiers. These identifiers were attached to individual cDNA molecules. From the 5' RACE reads, TCRdb called clonotypes with MiXCR, one entry per CDR3 protein. This sample has tens of thousands of distinct CDR3 sequences; about 5.6% occur once, and the top ten carry 9.5% to 12%. The TCR was taken from an adult who was a healthcare worker with PCR-confirmed SARS-CoV-2 infection or an uninfected control (not recorded which). V is TRBV6-2 or TRBV6-3 and J is TRBJ2-3, with 14 bases identical to TRBD2. The sequenced sample consisted of whole blood. The CDR3 is CASSARTSGRPYTALNTQYF. In DNA form, the CDR3 reads TGTGCCAGCAGTGCCAGGACTAGCGGGAGGCCATACACCGCTTTGAATACGCAGTATTTT.